Detailed here is one T cell receptor (beta chain). A read error may account for a junction end that differs from germline. TCR beta CDR3 sequences were amplified from RNA transcripts. HTBI primers were used for first-round RT-PCR of the TCR CDR3. TCRdb called the multiplex PCR reads again in MiXCR, with one record for every CDR3 protein. In the table there are over 700,000 distinct CDR3 sequences, 38% of which are singletons. The sample originates from a study of T cells in Graves' hyperthyroidism and ophthalmopathy. This clonotype was sampled from a young man with Graves' hyperthyroidism. Sequences were obtained from blood.

The CDR3 DNA follows: TGCAGCGCCCGACGGGGAGATGGGACTGAAGCTTTC. Its translation is CSARRGDGTEAF. The chain joins TRBV29-1 to TRBJ2-6, with D perhaps TRBD2 (6 bases). This CDR3 has 12 residues. CDR1 is SQVTM, CDR2 ANQGSEA, per germline.